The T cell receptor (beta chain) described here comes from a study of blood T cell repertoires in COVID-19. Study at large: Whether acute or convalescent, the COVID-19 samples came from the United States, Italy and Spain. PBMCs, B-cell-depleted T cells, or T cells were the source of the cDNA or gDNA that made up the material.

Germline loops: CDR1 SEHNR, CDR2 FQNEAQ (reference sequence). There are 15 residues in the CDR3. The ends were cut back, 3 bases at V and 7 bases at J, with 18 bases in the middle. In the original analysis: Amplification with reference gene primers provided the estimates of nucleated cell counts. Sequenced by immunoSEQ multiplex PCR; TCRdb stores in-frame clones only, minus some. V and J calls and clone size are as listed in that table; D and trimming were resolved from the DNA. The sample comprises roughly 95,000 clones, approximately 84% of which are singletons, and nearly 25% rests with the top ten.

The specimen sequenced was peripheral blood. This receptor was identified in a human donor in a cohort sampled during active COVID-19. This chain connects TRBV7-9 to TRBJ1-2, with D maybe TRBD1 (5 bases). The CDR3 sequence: CASSFPSLAGGGYTF. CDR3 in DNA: TGTGCCAGCAGCTTCCCCTCGTTGGCGGGGGGTGGCTACACCTTC.